This T cell receptor (beta chain) comes out of a study of neurological immune-mediated disorders (dated by TCRdb to about 2019). For the study in its entirety: Peripheral blood TCR-beta repertoires from HTLV-I-associated myelopathy (HAM/TSP) patients, multiple sclerosis patients and healthy controls were compared by UMI-based sequencing. Longitudinal samples, technical triplicates and paired sorted CD4+ and CD8+ T-cell subsets, alongside PBMC samples, were included among the roughly 100 TCR-beta libraries. Longitudinal HAM/TSP and healthy donors were sampled at 3 time-points each (about 3-45 month intervals). The cohort comprised 68 subjects: 14 HAM/TSP patients, around 34 multiple sclerosis patients and approximately 20 healthy controls. What the authors observed across the whole study: No identical CDR3 amino acid sequences were shared among expanded clones across subjects, suggesting private TCR-beta repertoires in all groups. TCR clonal expansion was highest in HAM/TSP patients and lowest in MS patients, with MS patients falling below even healthy controls.

The time point label for this specimen denotes: longitudinal time-point 2. Blood bank volunteers in Maryland, USA served as the healthy controls. Unsorted PBMC libraries were generated from 2 million PBMCs stored in RNAlater at -80 °C until RNA extraction. Peripheral blood underwent Ficoll-Hypaque density gradient centrifugation to isolate PBMCs, which were then cryopreserved in liquid nitrogen. For CDR1 and CDR2, the germline V gene (reference sequence) lists DFQATT and SNEGSKA. The junction shows trimming of 2 bases on V and 1 base on J, and the gene matches do not reach 15 bases of it. From cysteine to phenylalanine, the CDR3 is 19 amino acids long. Only the CDR3 DNA stays, 57 bases, in frame from base 1. For this clonotype: Its antigen remains unidentified. No much larger clone exists at a distance of one base, and base qualities are not known.

cDNA synthesis used template-switch 5'RACE with a primer carrying a 10-nucleotide random unique molecular identifier tagging each TCR transcript. Over 180 million TCR-beta sequences, covering 15-18 subjects, were produced in each sequencing run. The RNeasy kit was used to extract total RNA. TCR-beta VDJ regions were amplified with primers for the TCR constant region and the 5'RACE anchor, using the KAPA Real-time Library Amplification kit. Sample indexes and Illumina adaptors were added in a first PCR, and a second PCR then increased library yield. The roughly 650 bp TCR product was size-selected on a 2% E-gel SizeSelection system after Ampure bead purification. Library quality was checked on a Bioanalyzer, concentration was measured with Qubit, and libraries were quantified with the Kapa Library Quantification kit before pooling. An Illumina HiSeq 2500 was used to sequence the libraries paired-end at 2 x 150 bp. To increase sequence diversity, roughly 24-31% phiX was spiked into each library pool. The original methods were these. The UMI-based MiGEC pipeline processed quality-filtered reads and removed over 75% of raw TCR sequences during error correction. VDJ genes were aligned to IMGT germline references, and each clonotype was defined by a unique CDR3 amino acid sequence together with V-J genes. Clonal expansion, Shannon diversity, and CDR3 relatedness (CalcPairwiseDistances, ClusterSamples) were evaluated with VDJtools, and phylogenetic trees were built with CLCbio workbench. Clones with at least 8 unique UMIs were defined as expanded, with this threshold being based on coefficient-of-variation modelling across technical triplicates. TCRdb trimmed the raw reads at Q25, called clones with MiXCR and kept productive beta chains. Rows are unified per CDR3 protein, each entry keeping the most common DNA and genes. The V and J calls and clone size are TCRdb's, not the authors'. Counted in this sample were roughly 34,000 distinct CDR3 sequences; about an eighth of them appeared once. The ten largest clonotypes hold approximately 2.2% of the sample.

The V gene is TRBV20-1 and the J gene is TRBJ2-3; the central 10 bases match TRBD2. Sequenced material: PBMCs. The TCR was taken from a middle-aged woman in good health. The CDR3 reads as follows: CSARHKGLAGAVGTDTQYF. DNA sequence: TGCAGTGCTAGACATAAGGGGCTAGCGGGGGCAGTGGGCACAGATACGCAGTATTTT.